The 5 T cell receptor beta chains reported below all come from one sample, sequenced in a study of blood T cell repertoires in COVID-19. The table came from immunoSEQ multiplex PCR; TCRdb's copy has only in-frame clones and leaves some out. The sample holds fewer than 250,000 clones; around 86% are singletons and the top ten take roughly 7.2%. The sequenced sample was PBMCs or T cells enriched from blood (not recorded which). The receptors shown here come from a young man in a cohort exposed to, infected with or recovered from COVID-19 (not recorded which).

The CDR3 protein is CASSLWRYNEAFF. The CDR3, as DNA: TGTGCCAGCAGCTTGTGGAGGTACAATGAAGCTTTCTTT. The chain uses TRBV5-6 and TRBJ1-1; unclear D gene. This CDR3 region has 13 residues. Germline V lookup: CDR1 SGHDT, CDR2 YYEEEE. V was clipped by 1 base and J by 7 bases, with 11 bases between them.

The rearrangement joins TRBV19 to TRBJ1-5; 8 bases map to TRBD1. This CDR3 has 19 residues. J lost 3 bases, V lost 5 bases, and 18 bases had no gene match. Per the germline V gene, CDR1 is LNHDA and CDR2 is SQIVND (reference sequence). The CDR3 loop reads CASSGMGSGGPFNNQPQHF. CDR3 sequence (DNA): TGTGCCAGTAGTGGGATGGGTTCAGGGGGCCCCTTTAACAATCAGCCCCAGCATTTT.

V and J are TRBV27 and TRBJ2-2; D remains ambiguous. Per the germline V gene, CDR1 is MNHEY and CDR2 is SMNVEV (reference sequence). The CDR3 sequence is 14 residues long. The V end was cut by 6 bases, the J end by 1 base, with 9 bases between. The CDR3 region is CASRRQVNTGELFF. The CDR3 DNA is TGTGCCAGCAGGCGACAAGTGAACACCGGGGAGCTGTTTTTT.

V is TRBV19 and J is TRBJ2-2, with no clear D. Per germline, CDR1 LNHDA and CDR2 SQIVND (reference sequence). The CDR3 length is 17 residues. V lost 3 bases, J lost 2 bases, and 16 bases lay in between. Here the CDR3 reads CASSIGVTVTNTGELFF. CDR3 coding DNA: TGTGCCAGTAGTATCGGTGTAACGGTTACCAACACCGGGGAGCTGTTTTTT.

The chain combines TRBV10-2 with TRBJ2-1; 12 positions match TRBD2. V lost 10 bases and J lost 14; bases outside the gene matches: 15. The CDR3 runs 14 residues. Germline lookup yields CDR1 WSHSY and CDR2 SAAADI. CDR3 sequence: CATRGRLAGELEFF. The CDR3 nucleotides read TGCGCCACCAGAGGGAGACTAGCGGGAGAATTGGAGTTCTTC.